These T cell receptor beta chains were read from a single sample in a study of vaccination effects on CD4 cells after COVID-19. These receptors' targets are unknown. TCRdb's copy holds only in-frame clones and misses some; the assay was immunoSEQ multiplex PCR. The sample has tens of thousands of clones, over 65% seen once. The sequences come from CD4+ T cells from PBMCs cultured without peptide, collected before COVID-19 vaccination. All receptors come from a human donor who received a COVID-19 vaccine. Each CDR3 is given with its conserved first and last residue. D genes are given only for firm matches. Not every row has a clone size; where given, it reads once, few, many or a size class.

D gene,V gene,J gene,clone size,CDR3 DNA,CDR3 protein
TRBD1,TRBV24-1,TRBJ2-2,few,TGTGCCACCAGTGATCCAACAGGGGTCCACACCGGGGAGCTGTTTTTT,CATSDPTGVHTGELFF
NA,TRBV5-8,TRBJ1-3,NA,TGTGCCAGCAGCCGCCGGGACGGTGGAGGAAACACCATATATTTT,CASSRRDGGGNTIYF
NA,TRBV12-3/TRBV12-4,TRBJ1-1,NA,TGTGCCAGCAGTTTAGCCGGGGGAAGGATAGCTTTCTTT,CASSLAGGRIAFF
TRBD2,TRBV5-1,TRBJ2-3,NA,TGCGCCAGCAGCTTGGCCGGGACTAGCGGGGCAGATACGCAGTATTTT,CASSLAGTSGADTQYF
TRBD1,TRBV6-5,TRBJ1-6,NA,TGTGCCAGCACGGGACAGACTAATTCACCCCTCCACTTT,CASTGQTNSPLHF
TRBD1,TRBV19,TRBJ1-5,NA,TGTGCCAGTAGTATACAGGGGGCCGGTCAGCCCCAGCATTTT,CASSIQGAGQPQHF
NA,TRBV4-1,TRBJ1-2,few,TGCGCCAGCAGCCAAGATACCCCAGGGAGCGGCTACACCTTC,CASSQDTPGSGYTF
NA,TRBV7-9,TRBJ2-1,NA,TGTGCCAGCAGCCGACGGGACGCCCGAGGGAATGAGCAGTTCTTC,CASSRRDARGNEQFF
NA,TRBV9,TRBJ1-4,NA,TGTGCCAGCAGCCACACAGGGAAGGGCAATGAAAAACTGTTTTTT,CASSHTGKGNEKLFF
NA,TRBV18,TRBJ2-1,NA,TGTGCCAGCTCACCTCTGGGAAGCTCCTACAATGAGCAGTTCTTC,CASSPLGSSYNEQFF
NA,TRBV18,TRBJ2-3,NA,TGTGCCAGCTCACCACAGACGGTACCCACAGATACGCAGTATTTT,CASSPQTVPTDTQYF
TRBD1,TRBV6-6,TRBJ2-1,few,TGTGCCAGCAGTGTGGGGACAGGGGGCTCGTATGAGCAGTTCTTC,CASSVGTGGSYEQFF
NA,TRBV6-5,TRBJ1-1,NA,TGTGCCAGCAGTTACGAGGGGGGAATGAACACTGAAGCTTTCTTT,CASSYEGGMNTEAFF
NA,TRBV9,TRBJ2-3,NA,TGTGCCAGCAGCGTTGTCCAGGGCAGCACAGATACGCAGTATTTT,CASSVVQGSTDTQYF
NA,TRBV24-1,TRBJ2-6,NA,TGTGCCACCAGTGACTATCAGGGAGCGGGGGCCAACGTCCTGACTTTC,CATSDYQGAGANVLTF
NA,TRBV19,TRBJ1-1,NA,TGTGCCAGTAAATGGCTTACCGACACTGAAGCTTTCTTT,CASKWLTDTEAFF
NA,TRBV19,TRBJ2-3,NA,TGTGCCAGTAGTGCCCAAGCCATTCAGCGGTCTAACACAGATACGCAGTATTTT,CASSAQAIQRSNTDTQYF
NA,TRBV2,TRBJ1-2,NA,TGTGCCAGCAGTGAACGGGGGGCAGGAGGCTACACCTTC,CASSERGAGGYTF
NA,TRBV21-1,TRBJ1-1,NA,TGTGCCAGCAGCAAAGTGGGGGGGGCCCTCAACACTGAAGCTTTCTTT,CASSKVGGALNTEAFF
TRBD1,TRBV18,TRBJ1-2,NA,TGTGCCAGCTCACCATTCCGGGGACAGGGTGGCTACACCTTC,CASSPFRGQGGYTF
NA,TRBV2,TRBJ2-2,NA,TGTGCCAGCAGTGAATTGGGGCGGAGAGACACCGGGGAGCTGTTTTTT,CASSELGRRDTGELFF
NA,TRBV5-1,TRBJ2-3,NA,TGCGCCAGCAGCACCAGCGAGGTAACAGATACGCAGTATTTT,CASSTSEVTDTQYF
TRBD2,TRBV5-4,TRBJ2-2,NA,TGTGCCAGCAGCGCATCAGCGGGGCTTGAGGGGGGGGAGCTGTTTTTT,CASSASAGLEGGELFF
NA,TRBV6-6,TRBJ2-3,NA,TGTGCCAGCAGTTACCAAGATACGCAGTATTTT,CASSYQDTQYF
TRBD1,TRBV4-1,TRBJ2-2,once,TGCGCCAGCAGCCAGGCTGACAGGGAAACCGGGGAGCTGTTTTTT,CASSQADRETGELFF
TRBD1,TRBV29-1,TRBJ1-1,once,TGCAGCGCATGGGAAGACAGGGTTGGCACTGAAGCTTTCTTT,CSAWEDRVGTEAFF
TRBD1,TRBV18,TRBJ1-2,NA,TGTGCCAGCTCACCGGGGCCCCAGGGACAGACCTATGGCTACACCTTC,CASSPGPQGQTYGYTF
NA,TRBV7-3,TRBJ2-5,NA,TGTGCCAGCAGCCCCGGACATCAAGAGACCCAGTACTTC,CASSPGHQETQYF
NA,TRBV9,TRBJ1-2,NA,TGTGCCAGCAGCTTCGGACAGATTTATGGCTACACCTTC,CASSFGQIYGYTF